The 26 T cell receptor beta chains reported below all come from one sample, sequenced in a study of cytomegalovirus exposure and HLA in healthy donors. PCR employed 60 Vbeta and 13 Jbeta primers. Profiled with immunoSEQ multiplex PCR; TCRdb holds only in-frame clones, not every one. The profile shows more than 60,000 clones, around 80% of them singletons. Specimen: PBMCs. These receptors were obtained from a woman aged 30 to 39 in good health and CMV-seronegative.

The chain is built from TRBV14 and TRBJ1-2; D gene uncertain. The CDR3 totals 16 residues. Germline V gene lookup returns CDR1 SGHDN and CDR2 FVKESK. V gave up 0 bases and J gave up 2 bases, with 13 bases separating them. CDR3 protein: CASSQDFRDLNYGYTF. CDR3 in DNA: TGTGCCAGCAGCCAAGATTTCCGGGATCTGAACTATGGCTACACCTTC.

The V gene is TRBV28, the J gene TRBJ1-5; 7 positions match TRBD1. Germline trimming cut 3 bases from V and 2 bases from J; bases unmatched to any gene: 4. This CDR3 has 15 amino acids. CDR1 is MDHEN and CDR2 is SYDVKM in the germline V gene. The CDR3 sequence: CASSFTGARNQPQHF. CDR3 DNA: TGTGCCAGCAGTTTTACAGGGGCCCGCAATCAGCCCCAGCATTTT.

The chain employs TRBV11-2 and TRBJ1-2, with D unresolved. V lost 4 bases and J 8 bases, leaving 23 bases between the germline ends. Germline values: CDR1 SGHAT, CDR2 FQNNGV. The CDR3 runs 16 residues. CDR3 amino acids: CASSSSGPTWVEGYTF. The CDR3 DNA reads TGTGCCAGCAGCTCCTCGGGTCCCACATGGGTGGAGGGCTACACCTTC.

V and J are TRBV2 and TRBJ1-5; D gene unclear. The CDR3 spans 15 residues. Germline lookup yields CDR1 SNHLY and CDR2 FYNNEI. V was clipped by 7 bases and J by 1 base, with 14 bases between them. The CDR3 DNA reads TGTGCCAGCACTGGCTCCCAGTGGAGCAATCAGCCCCAGCATTTT. Protein: CASTGSQWSNQPQHF.

This clone was recorded a few times. The CDR3, as DNA: TGTGCCAGCGGAGATCAGGGGGCCGGTTCACCCCTCCACTTT. It is translated as CASGDQGAGSPLHF. The rearrangement joins TRBV11-2 to TRBJ1-6, with TRBD1 matching over 8 bases. Losses at the gene ends were 8 bases for V and 9 bases for J; bases not matched to a gene: 9. Germline CDR1 is SGHAT and CDR2 is FQNNGV. The CDR3 covers 14 residues.

The rearrangement joins TRBV7-2 to TRBJ2-3, with TRBD2 matching over 12 bases. Germline CDR1 and CDR2: SGHTA and FQGNSA. With V trimmed by 3 bases and J by 4 bases, 5 bases remained unmatched. This CDR3 region has 16 residues. The DNA for the CDR3 is TGTGCCAGCAGCTTGACCCTAGCGGGGGGGCCAGATACGCAGTATTTT. It specifies CASSLTLAGGPDTQYF.

V gene TRBV25-1 combines with J gene TRBJ2-5, with D perhaps matching TRBD2 (5 bases). The CDR3 spans 16 residues. V was trimmed by 5 bases and J by 3 bases, leaving 19 bases between them. Per germline, CDR1 MGHDK and CDR2 SYGVNS. CDR3 nucleotide sequence: TGTGCCAGCAGTTCCCCCGGGTGGGGAGTTAAAGAGACCCAGTACTTC. Translating gives CASSSPGWGVKETQYF. Together with reference TRBV25-1 and TRBJ2-5, the CDR3 gives the full variable domain: EADIYQTPRYLVIGTGKKITLECSQTMGHDKMYWYQQDPGMELHLIHYSYGVNSTEKGDLSSESTVSRIRTEHFPLTLESARPSHTSQYLCASSSPGWGVKETQYFGPGTRLLVL.

This sequence joins TRBV13 and TRBJ2-7; D is possibly TRBD1 (7 bases). CDR1 is PRHDT and CDR2 is FYEKMQ in the germline V gene (reference sequence). CDR3 length: 14 amino acids. Trimming cost V 3 bases and J 3 bases, with 12 bases left between them. The CDR3 spells CASSLTGRGYEQYF. As DNA, the CDR3 is TGTGCCAGCAGCTTGACAGGGCGGGGCTACGAGCAGTACTTC.

The chain recombines TRBV9 with TRBJ2-1; 10 bases agree with TRBD2. Germline values: CDR1 SGDLS, CDR2 YYNGEE. J was trimmed by 1 base and V by 4 bases; bases with no gene match: 5. CDR3 length: 16 amino acids. The CDR3 sequence: CASSSSGGHSYNEQFF. CDR3 bases: TGTGCCAGCAGCTCTAGCGGGGGCCATTCCTACAATGAGCAGTTCTTC.

This chain links TRBV5-4 with TRBJ1-2; D not certain. The CDR3 is 13 residues long. CDR1 SGHNT and CDR2 YYREEE come from the germline V gene (reference sequence). V lost 6 bases to trimming and J lost 8 bases, with 17 bases between them. The CDR3 coding sequence is TGTGCCAGCATCGTAAACGGAGAAGGCGGCTACACCTTC. This translates into CASIVNGEGGYTF.

The V gene is TRBV30, the J gene TRBJ2-7; no clear D gene. The CDR3 has 12 amino acids. V was clipped by 2 bases and J by 1 base, with 6 bases between them. Germline values: CDR1 GTSNPN, CDR2 SVGIG (reference sequence). CDR3: CAWSWQSYEQYF. DNA of the CDR3: TGTGCCTGGAGTTGGCAGTCCTACGAGCAGTACTTC.

This clone was seen more than once but under ten times. This rearrangement joins TRBV4-1 to TRBJ2-1; 12 bases align to TRBD2. Germline V CDR1 and CDR2: MGHRA, YSYEKL. The CDR3 extends over 15 amino acids. With 2 bases clipped from V and 6 bases from J, the junction kept 2 bases outside the gene matches. Written as DNA, the CDR3 is TGCGCCAGCAGCCAACTGACTAGCGGGAGCAATGAGCAGTTCTTC. It translates to CASSQLTSGSNEQFF.

The CDR3: CASDDRGTWQYF. In nucleotides, the CDR3 is TGTGCCAGTGATGACAGGGGAACCTGGCAGTACTTC. The chain is built from TRBV19 and TRBJ2-7, with 8 bases lining up with TRBD1. This CDR3 has 12 residues. The V and J ends lost 8 bases and 9 bases, in that order; junction bases with no gene match: 9. The germline V gene has CDR1 LNHDA and CDR2 SQIVND (reference sequence).

V is TRBV27 and J is TRBJ2-1, with a weak D call TRBD1 (6 bases). The length of the CDR3 is 12 residues. The V gene's germline CDR1 is MNHEY and CDR2 SMNVEV (reference sequence). The germline V and J ends were trimmed by 5 bases and 6 bases, with 8 bases remaining between them. This CDR3 is CASSPQGNEQFF. CDR3 DNA: TGTGCCAGCAGTCCACAGGGCAATGAGCAGTTCTTC.

This clone was seen once. The genes are TRBV5-1 and TRBJ1-1; D not certain. This CDR3 comprises 17 residues. Germline CDR1 SGHRS, CDR2 YFSETQ. Trimming pared 0 bases from V and 4 bases from J, leaving 19 bases between. CDR3: CASSLGALRAGSTEAFF. In DNA, the CDR3 is TGCGCCAGCAGCTTGGGGGCCCTAAGGGCGGGGAGCACTGAAGCTTTCTTT.

J is TRBJ2-1 and V is TRBV2, with 8 bases matching TRBD2. Unmatched junction bases numbered 9, after V lost 6 bases and J lost 14 bases. The CDR3 covers 12 residues. Germline CDR1 reads SNHLY; CDR2 reads FYNNEI. The CDR3 DNA follows: TGTGCCAGCAGCCGCGCGACTAGCGAAAAGTTCTTC. This codes for CASSRATSEKFF.

The rearrangement links TRBV5-1 to TRBJ2-1; weak D call: TRBD1 (5 bases). The CDR3 has 13 amino acids. The germline gives CDR1 SGHRS, CDR2 YFSETQ. Trimming removed 0 bases at V and 8 bases at J, with 9 bases between. CDR3 coding DNA: TGCGCCAGCAGCTTGGTGCAGGGCTATGAGCAGTTCTTC. Translating it yields CASSLVQGYEQFF.

The chain recombines TRBV30 with TRBJ1-4; maybe TRBD1 (5 bases). V was trimmed by 3 bases and J by 2 bases, leaving 19 bases between them. The CDR3 spans 17 residues. Germline V gives CDR1 GTSNPN, CDR2 SVGIG (reference sequence). CDR3 DNA sequence: TGTGCCTGGAGCCAAGGGGAGGGGTGGGGGACTAATGAAAAACTGTTTTTT. The encoded protein is CAWSQGEGWGTNEKLFF.

The J gene is TRBJ1-2, the V gene TRBV5-4, with D possibly matching TRBD1 (6 bases). Trimming pared 4 bases from V and 5 bases from J, leaving 12 bases between. CDR3 size: 13 residues. The germline V gene has CDR1 SGHNT and CDR2 YYREEE (reference sequence). The CDR3: CASSQQGPYGYTF. The CDR3 DNA reads as TGTGCCAGCAGCCAACAGGGACCTTATGGCTACACCTTC.

The chain recombines TRBV30 with TRBJ1-1; possible D gene TRBD1, 5 bases. In germline, CDR1 is GTSNPN, CDR2 SVGIG (reference sequence). CDR3 length: 13 residues. Between the trimmed V and J ends, which lost 3 bases and 0 bases, there was a span of 8 bases. CDR3 sequence: CAWRGGMNTEAFF. CDR3 nucleotide sequence: TGTGCCTGGAGGGGGGGAATGAACACTGAAGCTTTCTTT.

The DNA for the CDR3 is TGTGCCAGCAGCTCGAGACAGGGTTCCACTGAAGCTTTCTTT. As protein: CASSSRQGSTEAFF. This chain joins TRBV7-2 and TRBJ1-1, with 7 nucleotides matching TRBD1. The germline V gene has CDR1 SGHTA and CDR2 FQGNSA. The CDR3 sequence is 14 residues long. The V segment lost 4 bases and the J segment 4 bases; nucleotides outside the gene matches: 6.

In its sample, this clone was seen a few times. The J gene is TRBJ1-4, the V gene TRBV6-8; TRBD1 matches 7 bases. The germline gives CDR1 MNHGY, CDR2 SAAAGT. Trimming removed 10 bases from V and 8 bases from J; junction bases left unmatched: 16. The CDR3 is made up of 15 amino acids. Here the CDR3 reads CATSSPGQREEKLFF. Here the CDR3 DNA reads TGTGCCACCTCGAGCCCGGGACAGAGGGAGGAAAAACTGTTTTTT.

This sequence joins TRBV28 and TRBJ1-2, with D tentatively TRBD1 (5 bases). V lost 5 bases, J lost 6 bases, and 16 bases lay in between. The CDR3 loop spans 14 amino acids. CDR1 is MDHEN and CDR2 is SYDVKM in the germline V gene. CDR3 nucleotides: TGTGCCAGCAGTCAGAATAAGGGGTCAGATGGCTACACCTTC. Translating it yields CASSQNKGSDGYTF.

This clone has more than one count but fewer than ten. This chain links TRBV11-2 with TRBJ2-3; D perhaps matches TRBD1 (6 bases). V lost 5 bases and J lost 2, with 11 bases in between. Germline CDR1 SGHAT, CDR2 FQNNGV. The CDR3 runs 14 residues. The CDR3 DNA follows: TGTGCCAGCAGCCCGAGGGGGACCACAGATACGCAGTATTTT. As protein: CASSPRGTTDTQYF.

The chain joins TRBV2 to TRBJ1-1; D not resolved. Germline V CDR1 and CDR2: SNHLY, FYNNEI. This CDR3 is 11 amino acids long. The V and J ends lost 3 bases and 6 bases respectively, with 5 bases between them. The CDR3 loop reads CASSESPEAFF. CDR3 nucleotides: TGTGCCAGCAGTGAGAGCCCTGAAGCTTTCTTT.

The chain's CDR3 is CASSDPGTEIYEQYF. In nucleotides, the CDR3 is TGTGCCAGCAGTGATCCCGGGACAGAAATCTACGAGCAGTACTTC. V gene TRBV2 combines with J gene TRBJ2-7, with 7 bases lining up with TRBD1. This CDR3 is built from 15 residues. Germline lookup yields CDR1 SNHLY and CDR2 FYNNEI. V gave up 3 bases and J gave up 3 bases; unmatched junction bases: 8.